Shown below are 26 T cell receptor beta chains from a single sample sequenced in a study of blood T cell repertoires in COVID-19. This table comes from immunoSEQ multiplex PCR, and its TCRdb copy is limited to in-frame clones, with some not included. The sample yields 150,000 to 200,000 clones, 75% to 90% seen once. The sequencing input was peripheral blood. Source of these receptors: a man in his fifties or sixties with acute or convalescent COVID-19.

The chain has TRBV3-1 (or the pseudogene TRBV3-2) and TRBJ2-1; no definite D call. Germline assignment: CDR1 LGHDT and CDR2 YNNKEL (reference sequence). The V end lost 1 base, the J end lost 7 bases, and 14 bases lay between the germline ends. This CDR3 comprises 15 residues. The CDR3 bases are TGTGCCAGCAGCCAAGGGGCCCTTACAAGTAATGAGCAGTTCTTC. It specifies CASSQGALTSNEQFF.

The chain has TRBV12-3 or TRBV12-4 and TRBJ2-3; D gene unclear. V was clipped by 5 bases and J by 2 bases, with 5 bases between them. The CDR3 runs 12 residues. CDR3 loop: CASSPHTDTQYF. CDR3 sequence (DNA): TGTGCCAGCAGTCCCCACACAGATACGCAGTATTTT.

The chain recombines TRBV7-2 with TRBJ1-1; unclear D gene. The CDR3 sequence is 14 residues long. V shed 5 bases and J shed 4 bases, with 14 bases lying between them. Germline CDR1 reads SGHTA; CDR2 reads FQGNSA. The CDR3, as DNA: TGTGCCAGCAGCCCGGGATTTGGGGTCACTGAAGCTTTCTTT. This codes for CASSPGFGVTEAFF.

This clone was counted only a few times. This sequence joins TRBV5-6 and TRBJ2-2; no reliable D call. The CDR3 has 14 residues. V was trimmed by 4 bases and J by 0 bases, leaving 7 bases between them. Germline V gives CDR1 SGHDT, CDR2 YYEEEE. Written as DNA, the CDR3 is TGTGCCAGCAGCGTCGCGCCGAACACCGGGGAGCTGTTTTTT. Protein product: CASSVAPNTGELFF. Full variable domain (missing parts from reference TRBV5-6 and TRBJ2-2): DAGVTQSPTHLIKTRGQQVTLRCSPKSGHDTVSWYQQALGQGPQFIFQYYEEEERQRGNFPDRFSGHQFPNYSSELNVNALLLGDSALYLCASSVAPNTGELFFGEGSRLTVL.

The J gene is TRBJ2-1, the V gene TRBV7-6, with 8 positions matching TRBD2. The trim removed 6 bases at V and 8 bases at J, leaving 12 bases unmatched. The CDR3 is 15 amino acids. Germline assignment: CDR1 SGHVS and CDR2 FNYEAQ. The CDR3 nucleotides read TGTGCCAGCAGGCCCGCTGCGGGAGGTGGGGATGAGCAGTTCTTC. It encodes CASRPAAGGGDEQFF. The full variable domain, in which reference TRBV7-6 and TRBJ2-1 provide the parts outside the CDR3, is GAGVSQSPRYKVTKRGQDVALRCDPISGHVSLYWYRQALGQGPEFLTYFNYEAQQDKSGLPNDRFSAERPEGSISTLTIQRTEQRDSAMYRCASRPAAGGGDEQFFGPGTRLTVL.

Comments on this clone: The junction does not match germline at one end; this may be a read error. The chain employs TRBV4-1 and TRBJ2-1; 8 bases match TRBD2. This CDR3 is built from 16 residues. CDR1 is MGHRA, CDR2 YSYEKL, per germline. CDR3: CARSRGGLFSYNEQFF. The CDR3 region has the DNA TGCGCCCGCAGCCGGGGGGGACTTTTTTCCTACAATGAGCAGTTCTTC.

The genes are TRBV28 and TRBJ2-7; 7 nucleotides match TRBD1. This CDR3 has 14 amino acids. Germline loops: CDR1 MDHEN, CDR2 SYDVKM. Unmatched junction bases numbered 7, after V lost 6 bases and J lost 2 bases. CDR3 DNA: TGTGCCAGCAGCTTAGGGGGCAGAACCTACGAGCAGTACTTC. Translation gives CASSLGGRTYEQYF.

The CDR3 DNA is TGCGCCAGCAGCTTGTCTATCTACGAGCAGTACTTC. Residues: CASSLSIYEQYF. V and J are TRBV5-1 and TRBJ2-7, with D hard to call. V dropped 1 base and J dropped 3 bases, with 5 bases sitting between them. The CDR3 has 12 amino acids. The germline V gene encodes CDR1 SGHRS and CDR2 YFSETQ. The full variable domain, rest sourced from reference TRBV5-1 and TRBJ2-7, is KAGVTQTPRYLIKTRGQQVTLSCSPISGHRSVSWYQQTPGQGLQFLFEYFSETQRNKGNFPGRFSGRQFSNSRSEMNVSTLELGDSALYLCASSLSIYEQYFGPGTRLTVT.

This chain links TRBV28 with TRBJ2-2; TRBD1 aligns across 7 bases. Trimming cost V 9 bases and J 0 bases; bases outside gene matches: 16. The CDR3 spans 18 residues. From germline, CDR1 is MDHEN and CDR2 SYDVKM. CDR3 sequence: CASSLAIGDRANTGELFF. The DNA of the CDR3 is TGTGCCAGTAGCCTTGCGATTGGAGACAGGGCGAACACCGGGGAGCTGTTTTTT.

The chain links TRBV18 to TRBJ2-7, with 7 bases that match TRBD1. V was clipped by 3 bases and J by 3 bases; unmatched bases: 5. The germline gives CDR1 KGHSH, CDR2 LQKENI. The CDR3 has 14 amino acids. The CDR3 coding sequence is TGTGCCAGCTCACCGGCGACAGGGAACTACGAGCAGTACTTC. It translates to CASSPATGNYEQYF.

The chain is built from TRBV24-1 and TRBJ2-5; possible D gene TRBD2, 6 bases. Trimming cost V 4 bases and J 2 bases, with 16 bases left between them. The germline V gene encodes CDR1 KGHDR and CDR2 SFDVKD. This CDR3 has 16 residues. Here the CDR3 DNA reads TGTGCCACCAGTGACCGTACCGGGACTGGACAAGAGACCCAGTACTTC. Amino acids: CATSDRTGTGQETQYF.

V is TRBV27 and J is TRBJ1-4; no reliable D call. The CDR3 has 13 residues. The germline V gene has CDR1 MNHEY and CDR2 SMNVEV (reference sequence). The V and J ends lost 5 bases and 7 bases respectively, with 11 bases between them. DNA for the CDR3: TGTGCCAGCAGTCTAAGCAGGATTGAAAAACTGTTTTTT. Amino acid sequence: CASSLSRIEKLFF.

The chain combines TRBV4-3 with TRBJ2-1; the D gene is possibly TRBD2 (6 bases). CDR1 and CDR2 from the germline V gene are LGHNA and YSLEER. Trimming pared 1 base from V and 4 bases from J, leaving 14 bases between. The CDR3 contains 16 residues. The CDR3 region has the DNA TGCGCCAGCAGCCAAGGCAGCGCGAGCGGGTACAATGAGCAGTTCTTC. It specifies CASSQGSASGYNEQFF.

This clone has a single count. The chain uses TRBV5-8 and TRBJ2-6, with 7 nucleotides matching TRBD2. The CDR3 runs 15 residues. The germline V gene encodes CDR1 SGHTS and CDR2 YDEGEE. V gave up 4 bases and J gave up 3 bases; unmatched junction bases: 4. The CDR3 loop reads CASSRRGVGANVLTF. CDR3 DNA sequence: TGTGCCAGCAGCCGCCGGGGGGTTGGGGCCAACGTCCTGACTTTC. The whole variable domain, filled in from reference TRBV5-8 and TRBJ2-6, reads EAGVTQSPTHLIKTRGQQATLRCSPISGHTSVYWYQQALGLGLQFLLWYDEGEERNRGNFPPRFSGRQFPNYSSELNVNALELEDSALYLCASSRRGVGANVLTFGAGSRLTVL.

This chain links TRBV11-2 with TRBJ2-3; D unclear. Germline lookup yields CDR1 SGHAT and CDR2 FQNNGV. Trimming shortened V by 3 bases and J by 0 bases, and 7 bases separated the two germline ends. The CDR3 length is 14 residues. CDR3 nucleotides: TGTGCCAGCAGCTTCAGGCTCAGCACAGATACGCAGTATTTT. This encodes CASSFRLSTDTQYF.

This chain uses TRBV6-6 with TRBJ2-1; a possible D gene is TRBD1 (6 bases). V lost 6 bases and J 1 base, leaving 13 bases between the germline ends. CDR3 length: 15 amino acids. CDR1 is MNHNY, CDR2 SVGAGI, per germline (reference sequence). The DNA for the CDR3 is TGTGCCAGCAGCATGACAGGTGATTCCTACAATGAGCAGTTCTTC. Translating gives CASSMTGDSYNEQFF.

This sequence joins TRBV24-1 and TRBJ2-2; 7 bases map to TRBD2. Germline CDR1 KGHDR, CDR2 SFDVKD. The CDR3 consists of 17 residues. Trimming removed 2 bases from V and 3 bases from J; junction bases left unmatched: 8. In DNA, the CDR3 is TGTGCCACCAGTGATTCGGGCGGGAGCGTGTACACCGGGGAGCTGTTTTTT. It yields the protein CATSDSGGSVYTGELFF.

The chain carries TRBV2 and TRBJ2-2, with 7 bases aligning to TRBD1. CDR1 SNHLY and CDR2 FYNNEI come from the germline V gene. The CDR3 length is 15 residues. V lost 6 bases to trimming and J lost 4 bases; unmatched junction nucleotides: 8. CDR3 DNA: TGTGCCAGCAGCGCACAGGGGTTGGGCACCGGGGAGCTGTTTTTT. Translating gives CASSAQGLGTGELFF. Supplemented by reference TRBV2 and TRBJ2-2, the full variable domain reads EPEVTQTPSHQVTQMGQEVILRCVPISNHLYFYWYRQILGQKVEFLVSFYNNEISEKSEIFDDQFSVERPDGSNFTLKIRSTKLEDSAMYFCASSAQGLGTGELFFGEGSRLTVL.

The CDR3 coding sequence is TGTGCCAGCTCACCGCCGGGACTAGCAAGGTCAGATACGCAGTATTTT. This sequence encodes CASSPPGLARSDTQYF. V gene TRBV18 combines with J gene TRBJ2-3; TRBD2 aligns across 9 bases. The junction had 8 bases not matched to a gene; V was cut back by 3 bases and J by 4 bases. In germline, CDR1 is KGHSH, CDR2 LQKENI. CDR3 size: 16 residues.

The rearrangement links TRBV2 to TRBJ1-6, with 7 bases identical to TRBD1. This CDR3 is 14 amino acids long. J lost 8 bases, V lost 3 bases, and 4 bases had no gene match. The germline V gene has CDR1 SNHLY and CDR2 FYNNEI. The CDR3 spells CASSEGQWDSPLHF. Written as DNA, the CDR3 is TGTGCCAGCAGTGAGGGACAGTGGGATTCACCCCTCCACTTT.

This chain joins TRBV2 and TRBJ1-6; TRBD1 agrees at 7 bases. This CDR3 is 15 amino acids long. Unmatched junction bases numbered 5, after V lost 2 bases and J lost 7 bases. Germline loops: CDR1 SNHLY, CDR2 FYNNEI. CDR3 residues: CASSELVTGNSPLHF. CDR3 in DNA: TGTGCCAGCAGTGAACTGGTGACAGGGAATTCACCCCTCCACTTT.

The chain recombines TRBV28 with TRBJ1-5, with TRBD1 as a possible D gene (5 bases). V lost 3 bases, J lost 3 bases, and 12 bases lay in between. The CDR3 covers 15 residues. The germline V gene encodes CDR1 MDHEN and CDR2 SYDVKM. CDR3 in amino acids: CASSLGRQSNQPQHF. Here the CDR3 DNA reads TGTGCCAGCAGTTTGGGGCGTCAGTCCAATCAGCCCCAGCATTTT. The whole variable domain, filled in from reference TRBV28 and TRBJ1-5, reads DVKVTQSSRYLVKRTGEKVFLECVQDMDHENMFWYRQDPGLGLRLIYFSYDVKMKEKGDIPEGYSVSREKKERFSLILESASTNQTSMYLCASSLGRQSNQPQHFGDGTRLSIL.

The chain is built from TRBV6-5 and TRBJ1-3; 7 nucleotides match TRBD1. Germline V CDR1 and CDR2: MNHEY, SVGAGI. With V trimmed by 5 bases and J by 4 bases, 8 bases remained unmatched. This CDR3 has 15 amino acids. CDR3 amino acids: CASSRTGARGNTIYF. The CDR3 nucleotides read TGTGCCAGCAGTCGGACAGGAGCTCGGGGAAACACCATATATTTT.

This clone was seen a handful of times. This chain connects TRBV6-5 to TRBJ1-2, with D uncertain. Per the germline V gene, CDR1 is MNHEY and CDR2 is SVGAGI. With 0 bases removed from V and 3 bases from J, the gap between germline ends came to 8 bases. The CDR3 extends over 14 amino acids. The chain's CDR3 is CASSYSTGHYGYTF. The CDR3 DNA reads TGTGCCAGCAGTTACTCGACGGGTCACTATGGCTACACCTTC.

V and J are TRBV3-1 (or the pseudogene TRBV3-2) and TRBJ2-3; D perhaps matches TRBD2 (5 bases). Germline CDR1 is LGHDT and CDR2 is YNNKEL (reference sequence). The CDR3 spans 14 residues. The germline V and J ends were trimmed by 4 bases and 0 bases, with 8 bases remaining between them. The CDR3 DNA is TGTGCCAGCAGCCCGAGGACTAGCACAGATACGCAGTATTTT. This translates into CASSPRTSTDTQYF.

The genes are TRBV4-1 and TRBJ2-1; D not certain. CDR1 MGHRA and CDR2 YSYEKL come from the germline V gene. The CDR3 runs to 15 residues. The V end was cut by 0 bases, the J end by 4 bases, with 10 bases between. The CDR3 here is CASSQDSPPYNEQFF. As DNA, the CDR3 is TGCGCCAGCAGCCAAGATAGCCCACCTTACAATGAGCAGTTCTTC.